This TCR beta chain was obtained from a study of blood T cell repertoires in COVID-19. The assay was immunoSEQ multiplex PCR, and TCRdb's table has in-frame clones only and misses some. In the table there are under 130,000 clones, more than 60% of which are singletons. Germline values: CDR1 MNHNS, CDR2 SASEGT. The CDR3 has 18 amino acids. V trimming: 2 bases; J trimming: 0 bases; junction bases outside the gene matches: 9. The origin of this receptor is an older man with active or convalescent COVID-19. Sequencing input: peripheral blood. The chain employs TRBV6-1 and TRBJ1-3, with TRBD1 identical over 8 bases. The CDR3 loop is CASSESGGQVFSGNTIYF. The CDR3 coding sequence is TGTGCCAGCAGTGAAAGTGGGGGACAGGTCTTCTCTGGAAACACCATATATTTT.